Below, one T cell receptor beta chain is given with its context. The sample is drawn from a study of control samples from healthy donors and cancer patients. The CDR3 length is 15 residues. V was clipped by 2 bases and J by 7 bases, with 18 bases between them. The germline CDR1 and CDR2 sequences are LNHDA and SQIVND (reference sequence). Profiling relied on immunoSEQ multiplex PCR, and the TCRdb table lists in-frame clones only, not all of them. The sample includes about 69,000 clones, roughly nine tenths of them seen just once. Sequenced input: PBMCs. The rearrangement uses TRBV19 and TRBJ2-7; D is uncertain. This TCR came from a man in his sixties with colorectal cancer. The CDR3 DNA is TGTGCCAGTAGTATATCGGCAGCCGGTATTGGAGAGCAGTACTTC. Residues: CASSISAAGIGEQYF.